This is a list of T cell receptor beta chains from one sample in a study of T cell changes during pregnancy in multiple sclerosis. Libraries were prepared by immunoSEQ multiplex PCR; TCRdb keeps only in-frame clonotypes and omits some of them. The top ten hold approximately 0.58% of the sample, which has under 65,000 clones, 92% seen once. Source: CD4+ T cells from peripheral blood mononuclear cells, taken after pregnancy. These receptors were collected from a female donor with multiple sclerosis, enrolled in a pregnancy study. Each CDR3 is given with its conserved first and last residue. D genes are given only for firm matches. Clone size, where shown, is once, few, many, or a class for clones that have expanded.

j_gene | v_gene | abundance | d_gene | CDR3nt | CDR3aa
TRBJ1-4 | TRBV7-2 | - | TRBD1 | TGTGCCAGCAGCCTGAACAGGGGGCATGAAAAACTGTTTTTT | CASSLNRGHEKLFF
TRBJ2-3 | TRBV5-1 | - | - | TGCGCCAGCAGCTTGGCTCCGGGAGTAAATCTGGATGGCACAGATACGCAGTATTTT | CASSLAPGVNLDGTDTQYF
TRBJ1-1 | TRBV18 | once | TRBD1 | TGTGCCAGCTCACCCCTCGACAGGGCAGCCGGAGCAGCTTTCTTT | CASSPLDRAAGAAFF
TRBJ1-5 | TRBV2 | - | - | TGTGCCAGCCTAACTAAACAGGGATATAGCAATCAGCCCCAGCATTTT | CASLTKQGYSNQPQHF
TRBJ1-6 | TRBV7-2 | - | TRBD1 | TGTGCCAGCAGCTCTGACAGGGGGCAATCACCCCTCCACTTT | CASSSDRGQSPLHF
TRBJ1-2 | TRBV2 | - | TRBD1 | TGTGCCAGCAGTGAAGGGGGGGGACAGGACTATGGCTACACCTTC | CASSEGGGQDYGYTF
TRBJ2-1 | TRBV15 | - | - | TGTGCCACCAGCCCACGGGGAGGAGCCGGCTACAATGAGCAGTTCTTC | CATSPRGGAGYNEQFF
TRBJ2-3 | TRBV9 | - | TRBD2 | TGTGCCAGCAGCACTACTAGCGCTCAGACAGATACGCAGTATTTT | CASSTTSAQTDTQYF
TRBJ2-7 | TRBV2 | - | TRBD1 | TGTGCCAGCAGAACGGACAGGGTGAGCGAGCAGTACTTC | CASRTDRVSEQYF
TRBJ1-5 | TRBV7-8 | - | TRBD1 | TGTGCCAGCAGCTTACGTGCCGGGACAGGGGGCGGAGGGAATCAGCCCCAGCATTTT | CASSLRAGTGGGGNQPQHF
TRBJ2-3 | TRBV5-1 | once | - | TGCGCCAGCAGCTTGTCGGGCAGGGCAGATACGCAGTATTTT | CASSLSGRADTQYF
TRBJ2-7 | TRBV4-2 | - | TRBD1 | TGTGCCAGCAGCCAAGAATGGCGACAGGGATCCTACGAGCAGTACTTC | CASSQEWRQGSYEQYF
TRBJ1-1 | TRBV7-2 | - | - | TGTGCCAGCAGCTTAGCGCAGGGGCCCTTCAACGAAGCTTTCTTT | CASSLAQGPFNEAFF
TRBJ2-3 | TRBV5-1 | once | TRBD2 | TGCGCCAGCAGCGGCGGGGCTAGCGGGGGGGATACGCAGTATTTT | CASSGGASGGDTQYF
TRBJ1-5 | TRBV5-6 | - | - | TGTGCCAGCAGCTTGGCAGGGCGCGCGTATCAGCCCCAGCATTTT | CASSLAGRAYQPQHF
TRBJ1-2 | TRBV7-6 | once | TRBD1 | TGTGCCAGCAGCTTAGACGACAGGGGCTATGGCTACACCTTC | CASSLDDRGYGYTF
TRBJ1-6 | TRBV7-8 | - | - | TGTGCCAGCAGCTTAAACGGTGGTAATTCACCCCTCCACTTT | CASSLNGGNSPLHF
TRBJ2-3 | TRBV4-2 | - | - | TGTGCCAGCAGCCAAGTGGGGGGGGCAAGCACAGATACGCAGTATTTT | CASSQVGGASTDTQYF
TRBJ1-5 | TRBV19 | once | - | TGTGCCAGTAGTATAGGGGCGGGACAGCCCCAGCATTTT | CASSIGAGQPQHF
TRBJ2-7 | TRBV9 | once | - | TGTGCCAGCAGCCCCCAGACGCGGATCTCCTACGAGCAGTACTTC | CASSPQTRISYEQYF
TRBJ1-1 | TRBV7-6 | - | TRBD1 | TGTGCCAGCAGCAAAAAGACAGGGGCAAAGAACACTGAAGCTTTCTTT | CASSKKTGAKNTEAFF
TRBJ2-3 | TRBV7-3 | - | - | TGTGCCAGCAGCTTCGGCGGGGCGCGCGATACGCAGTATTTT | CASSFGGARDTQYF
TRBJ2-1 | TRBV29-1 | - | TRBD2 | TGCAGCGTTGAAGGGGGACTAGCGGGGGGGCCGAGAAATGAGCAGTTCTTC | CSVEGGLAGGPRNEQFF
TRBJ2-3 | TRBV11-1 | - | - | TGTGCCAGCAGCGCCCGAGAAGGCACAGATACGCAGTATTTT | CASSAREGTDTQYF
TRBJ2-3 | TRBV5-1 | - | TRBD2 | TGCGCCAGCAGCTTGGAGAGTGGCGGGGGAGTAGATACGCAGTATTTT | CASSLESGGGVDTQYF
TRBJ1-3 | TRBV10-3 | - | - | TGTGCCATCAGTGGCCCCGGGACAACGGGAAACACCATATATTTT | CAISGPGTTGNTIYF
TRBJ2-7 | TRBV2 | - | TRBD1 | TGTGCCAGCAGTTTGACAGGGTACCGCGAGCAGTACTTC | CASSLTGYREQYF
TRBJ1-4 | TRBV7-2 | few | TRBD1 | TGTGCCAGCACCCAAACTGGGACAGGGGCCGAAAAACTGTTTTTT | CASTQTGTGAEKLFF
TRBJ1-6 | TRBV2 | - | - | TGTGCCAGCTCCCCCTATTCACCCCTCCACTTT | CASSPYSPLHF
TRBJ2-2 | TRBV7-3 | once | - | TGTGCCAGCAGCTCCAGCGCGAACACCGGGGAGCTGTTTTTT | CASSSSANTGELFF
TRBJ1-6 | TRBV14 | - | - | TGTGCCAGCAGCCGCGAAATGAGGAATTCACCCCTCCACTTT | CASSREMRNSPLHF
TRBJ1-5 | TRBV7-3 | - | - | TGTGCCAGCAGCATGGACAGACGCAATCAGCCCCAGCATTTT | CASSMDRRNQPQHF
TRBJ1-2 | TRBV15 | - | - | TGTGCCACCAGCAGAGATCTTTGGACATCCTATGGCTACACCTTC | CATSRDLWTSYGYTF
TRBJ1-2 | TRBV21-1 | once | - | TGTGCCAGCAGCGAACAGGGGATGAACTATGGCTACACCTTC | CASSEQGMNYGYTF
TRBJ1-1 | TRBV18 | - | - | TGTGCCAGCTCACCCTTACAAACAGGGCCCCAGAACACTGAAGCTTTCTTT | CASSPLQTGPQNTEAFF
TRBJ2-7 | TRBV7-2 | once | - | TGTGCCAGCAGCTTAGGATGGAGGAAAGGTGGTCAGGTCGAGCAGTACTTC | CASSLGWRKGGQVEQYF
TRBJ1-5 | TRBV15 | - | - | TGTGCCACCAGCAGAGTTTCGGCTGGGGGGTGGCAGCCCCAGCATTTT | CATSRVSAGGWQPQHF
TRBJ2-7 | TRBV19 | - | - | TGTGCCAGTAATTACAGGGCTGGCTACGAGCAGTACTTC | CASNYRAGYEQYF
TRBJ1-3 | TRBV4-2 | - | - | TGTGCCAGCAGCCAAGGGGAGACCTGGGGAGACACCATATATTTT | CASSQGETWGDTIYF
TRBJ1-6 | TRBV15 | - | TRBD1 | TGTGCCACCAGCAGAGATCAGGGACAGCCCCGTTCACCCCTCCACTTT | CATSRDQGQPRSPLHF
TRBJ2-3 | TRBV21-1 | - | - | TGTGCCAGCAGCAGTACAGGGGCAGCAGATACGCAGTATTTT | CASSSTGAADTQYF
TRBJ2-5 | TRBV7-3 | - | TRBD2 | TGTGCCAGCAGCTTAACCGGGCTAGCGGGGGGGAACTACGAGACCCAGTACTTC | CASSLTGLAGGNYETQYF
TRBJ1-2 | TRBV18 | - | TRBD1 | TGTGCCAGCTCACCAAATGGCGGACAGGGGGAGCTCACCTATGGCTACACCTTC | CASSPNGGQGELTYGYTF
TRBJ1-5 | TRBV19 | - | TRBD1 | TGTGCCAGTTTGCCGGGACAGGGGAGTAATCAGCCCCAGCATTTT | CASLPGQGSNQPQHF
TRBJ2-5 | TRBV7-6 | - | TRBD2 | TGTGCCAGCAGCCGGCTGGGGTGGGGGGGAGAGACCCAGTACTTC | CASSRLGWGGETQYF
TRBJ1-2 | TRBV6-5 | - | TRBD1 | TGTGCCAGCACCAAAGACAGGGAGCACTATGGCTACACCTTC | CASTKDREHYGYTF
TRBJ1-1 | TRBV7-2 | - | - | TGTGCCAGCAGGATAAACACAGGGTTCTCATCGGACACTGAAGCTTTCTTT | CASRINTGFSSDTEAFF
TRBJ1-4 | TRBV19 | - | - | TGTGCCAGTAGTTCGACGGGAGGAGGGCGAAAACTGTTTTTT | CASSSTGGGRKLFF
TRBJ1-1 | TRBV5-1 | - | TRBD1 | TGCGCCAGCAGCGCCGGGACAGGGATAATTAACACTGAAGCTTTCTTT | CASSAGTGIINTEAFF